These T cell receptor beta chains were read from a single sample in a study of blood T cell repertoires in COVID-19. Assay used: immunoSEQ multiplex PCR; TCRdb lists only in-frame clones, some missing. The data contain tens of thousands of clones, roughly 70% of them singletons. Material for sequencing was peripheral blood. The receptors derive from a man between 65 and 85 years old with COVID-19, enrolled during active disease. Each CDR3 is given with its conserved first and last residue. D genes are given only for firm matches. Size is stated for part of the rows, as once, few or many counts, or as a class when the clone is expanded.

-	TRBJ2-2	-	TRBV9	TGTGCCAGCAGCGTAAGGAGCTCCCAGAACACCGGGGAGCTGTTTTTT	CASSVRSSQNTGELFF
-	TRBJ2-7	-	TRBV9	TGTGCCAGCAGCGTGAATCCTCAGATCAGTTACGAGCAGTACTTC	CASSVNPQISYEQYF
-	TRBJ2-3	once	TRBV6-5	TGTGCCAGCAGTATCGCGGGGGCGCAGACAGATACGCAGTATTTT	CASSIAGAQTDTQYF
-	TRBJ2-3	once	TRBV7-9	TGTGCCAGCAGCTTGAGACAGGCCGCAGATACGCAGTATTTT	CASSLRQAADTQYF
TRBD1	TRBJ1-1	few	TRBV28	TGTGCCAGCAGTTTACCGACAGGGAACGTGAACACTGAAGCTTTCTTT	CASSLPTGNVNTEAFF
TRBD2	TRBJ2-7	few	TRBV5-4	TGTGCCAGCAGCTTGGAGGGTGGGACTAGCGGGAGAAAGAACTTC	CASSLEGGTSGRKNF
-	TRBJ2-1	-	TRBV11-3	TGTGCCAGCAGCTTGAGGGTTAACTATGAGCAGTTCTTC	CASSLRVNYEQFF
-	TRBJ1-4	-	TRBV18	TGTGCCAGCTCACCGCAGGGCGACCGGCTGTTTTTT	CASSPQGDRLFF
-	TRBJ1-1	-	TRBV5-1	TGCGCCAGCAGCTTGTACTACGGGGACACTGAAGCTTTCTTT	CASSLYYGDTEAFF
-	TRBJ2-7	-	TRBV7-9	TGTGCCAGCAGAATGGGGCAGAACTACGAGCAGTACTTC	CASRMGQNYEQYF
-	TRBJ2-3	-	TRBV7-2	TGTGCCAGCAGCTTAGCGGTGAGGAAGAGGGCCACAGATACGCAGTATTTT	CASSLAVRKRATDTQYF
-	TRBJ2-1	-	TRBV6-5	TGTGCCAGCAGTTACTCGAGTGCTGGTGAGCAGTTCTTC	CASSYSSAGEQFF
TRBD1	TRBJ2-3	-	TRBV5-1	TGCGCCAGCAGCTCGACAGGGGGCGTGAGGGGAGATACGCAGTATTTT	CASSSTGGVRGDTQYF
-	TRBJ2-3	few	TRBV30	TGTGCCTGGAGTGCGGGAGATGGAGATACGCAGTATTTT	CAWSAGDGDTQYF
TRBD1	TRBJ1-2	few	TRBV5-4	TGTGCCAGCAGCCTACCGGGACAGGGTGTATATGGCTACACCTTC	CASSLPGQGVYGYTF
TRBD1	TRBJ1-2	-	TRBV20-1	TGCAGTGCTAGTGGGGACAGGGGAGACTATGGCTACACCTTC	CSASGDRGDYGYTF
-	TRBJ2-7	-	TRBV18	TGTGCCAGCTCACCGGGCCCCGGGGGTTCCTACGAGCAGTACTTC	CASSPGPGGSYEQYF
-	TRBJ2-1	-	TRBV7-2	TGTGCCAGCAGCTTAGTTGGGCGGGCGAACGACTACAATGAGCAGTTCTTC	CASSLVGRANDYNEQFF
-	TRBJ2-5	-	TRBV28	TGTGCCAGCAGTCCCTTGGACAGTCAAGAGACCCAGTACTTC	CASSPLDSQETQYF
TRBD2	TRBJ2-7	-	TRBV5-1	TGCGCCAGCAGCTCACGGACTAGCGGGAGCTCGAGCGAGCAGTACTTC	CASSSRTSGSSSEQYF
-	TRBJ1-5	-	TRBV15	TGTGCCACCAGCAGAGATTACGCTCCAGGATCGGATCAGCCCCAGCATTTT	CATSRDYAPGSDQPQHF
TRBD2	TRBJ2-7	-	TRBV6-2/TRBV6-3	TGTGCCAGCAGTCGGACTAGCGGGGTCTCCTACGAGCAGTACTTC	CASSRTSGVSYEQYF
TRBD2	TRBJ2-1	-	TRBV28	TGTGCCAGCAGGACTAGCGGGGGCCTCTACAATGAGCAGTTCTTC	CASRTSGGLYNEQFF
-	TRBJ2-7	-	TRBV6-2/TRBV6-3	TGTGCCAGCAGCCGACTACTTCACTACGAGCAGTACTTC	CASSRLLHYEQYF
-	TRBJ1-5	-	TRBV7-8	TGTGCCAGCAGCTTAGGTCGCGGGATTAATAGCAATCAGCCCCAGCATTTT	CASSLGRGINSNQPQHF
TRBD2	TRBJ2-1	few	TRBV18	TGTGCCAGCTCACCCTCTGCTAGCGGATACAATGAGCAGTTCTTC	CASSPSASGYNEQFF
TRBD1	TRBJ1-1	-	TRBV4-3	TGCGCCAGCAGCCAAGATCGGGCAGGGGGCGCCGGTGAAGCTTTCTTT	CASSQDRAGGAGEAFF
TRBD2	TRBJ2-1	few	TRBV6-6	TGTGCCAGCGGGGGAAGCGGGGTCTCAGGAAGTGAGCAGTTCTTC	CASGGSGVSGSEQFF
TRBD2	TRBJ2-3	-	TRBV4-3	TGCGCCAGCAGCCAAGATTGGAGCGGGAGCGCAGATACGCAGTATTTT	CASSQDWSGSADTQYF
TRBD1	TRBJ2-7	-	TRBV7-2	TGTGCCAGCAACTCAGACCTACAGGGGGCTGAGTACTTC	CASNSDLQGAEYF
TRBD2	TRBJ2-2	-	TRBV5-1	TGCGCCAGCAGCTTCTGGAGCGGGAGTACGAACACCGGGGAGCTGTTTTTT	CASSFWSGSTNTGELFF
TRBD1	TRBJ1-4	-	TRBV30	TGTGCCTGGAGTGTAAGGGACAGGGTGATCGGAAAACTGTTTTTT	CAWSVRDRVIGKLFF